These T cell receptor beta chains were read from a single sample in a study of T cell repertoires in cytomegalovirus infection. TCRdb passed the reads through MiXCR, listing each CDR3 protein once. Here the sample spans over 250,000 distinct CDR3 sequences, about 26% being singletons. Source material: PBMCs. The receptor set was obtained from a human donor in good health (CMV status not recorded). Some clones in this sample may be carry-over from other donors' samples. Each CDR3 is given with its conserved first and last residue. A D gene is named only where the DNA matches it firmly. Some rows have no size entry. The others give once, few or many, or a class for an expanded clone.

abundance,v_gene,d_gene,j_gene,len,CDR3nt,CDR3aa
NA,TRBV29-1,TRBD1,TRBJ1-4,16,TGCAGCGTTGAACCAATTCCGGGACAGGGTAATGAAAAACTGTTTTTT,CSVEPIPGQGNEKLFF
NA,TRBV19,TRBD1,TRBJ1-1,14,TGTGCCAGTAGTATTCGGGACAGGAGCAAACAAGCTTTCTTT,CASSIRDRSKQAFF
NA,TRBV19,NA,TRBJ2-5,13,TGTGCCAGTAGAAGGGCGGACCAAGAGACCCAGTACTTC,CASRRADQETQYF
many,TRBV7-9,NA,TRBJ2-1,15,TGTGCCAGCAGCCCCCCGTCGGGTTGGGGCAATGAGCAGTTCTTC,CASSPPSGWGNEQFF
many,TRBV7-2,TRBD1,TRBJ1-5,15,TGTGCCAGCAGATCGCCGGGACAGGGAGACCAGCCCCAGCATTTT,CASRSPGQGDQPQHF
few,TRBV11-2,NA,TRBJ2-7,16,TGTGCCAGCAGCTTAGATCGGGTGACCTTCGAATACGAGCAGTACTTC,CASSLDRVTFEYEQYF
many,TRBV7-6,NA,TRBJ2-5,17,TGTGCCAGCAGCCAACCCAGAGTAGGGGGACATCAAGAGACCCAGTACTTC,CASSQPRVGGHQETQYF
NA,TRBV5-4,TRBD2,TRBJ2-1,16,TGTGCCAGCAGCTTATCTAGCGGGGGGGCTGTGGGGGAGCAGTTCTTC,CASSLSSGGAVGEQFF
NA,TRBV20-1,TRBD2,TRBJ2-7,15,TGCAGTGCTAGAGACCCTCTAGCGGGAGGGGATGAGCAGTACTTC,CSARDPLAGGDEQYF
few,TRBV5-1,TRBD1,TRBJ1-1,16,TGCGCCAGCAGCCCCGGACAGGGTACCATGAACACTGAAGCTTTCTTT,CASSPGQGTMNTEAFF
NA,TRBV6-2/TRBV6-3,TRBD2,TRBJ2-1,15,TGTGCCAGCAGTTACTTGAGCGGGGCCAGGAATGAGCAGTTCTTC,CASSYLSGARNEQFF
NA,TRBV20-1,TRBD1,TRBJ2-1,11,TGCAGTGCAAGGGACAGGGAGGGGCAGTTCTTC,CSARDREGQFF
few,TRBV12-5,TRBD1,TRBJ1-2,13,TGTGCTAGTGGCTCCGACAGGGGGGAAGACTACACCTTC,CASGSDRGEDYTF
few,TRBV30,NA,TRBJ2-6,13,TGTGCCTGGAGCAGGGCTGGGGCCAACGTCCTGACTTTC,CAWSRAGANVLTF
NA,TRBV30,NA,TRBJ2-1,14,TGTGCCTCCCAGCGCGGGGAGGCCTACAATGAGCAGTTCTTC,CASQRGEAYNEQFF
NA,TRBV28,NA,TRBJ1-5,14,TGTGCCAGCAAATTTTCCCTTTTAGGGGTTGGCCAGCATTTT,CASKFSLLGVGQHF